One sample yielded the 17 T cell receptor beta chains listed below, sequenced in a study of T cell clonality in common variable immunodeficiency. Whole-study findings and limits: In common variable immunodeficiency, TCR beta chains reportedly carried fewer deletions and N-nucleotide insertions.

These receptors have no identified antigens. Clones were read by immunoSEQ multiplex PCR, and TCRdb kept only the in-frame ones, dropping some. This sample has tens of thousands of clones, each found more than once. Sequencing input: peripheral blood mononuclear cells. The receptor source for this set is a human donor with common variable immunodeficiency.

This clone was recorded many times. CDR3 region: CSARGVGTGLGANVLTF. CDR3 DNA, as far as it was read: TGCAGTGCTAGAGGGGTGGGTACAGGCCTTGGGGCCAACGTC. The chain uses TRBV20-1 and TRBJ2-6, with D possibly TRBD1 on 5 matching bases. The observed sequence ends 3 residues before the CDR3 terminus, with the missing tail filled in from the germline J gene. V was shortened by 1 base and J by 3 bases, with 16 bases between the two germline ends. This CDR3 region has 17 residues. Germline CDR1 is DFQATT and CDR2 is SNEGSKA (reference sequence).

This clone was counted many times. The CDR3 end lies 3 residues beyond the end of the read and is filled in from the germline J gene. This chain connects TRBV18 to TRBJ1-1; the D gene is possibly TRBD1 (6 bases). The V end was cut by 6 bases, the J end by 5 bases, with 16 bases between. The CDR3 has 14 residues. Germline values: CDR1 KGHSH, CDR2 LQKENI. The chain's CDR3 is CASSPGGAGTEAFF. Partial CDR3 DNA: TGTGCCAGCTCCCCGGGGGGCGCAGGGACTGAA.

This clone was found many times. The read halts 3 residues ahead of the CDR3 end, with the missing end drawn from the germline J gene. This chain uses TRBV20-1 with TRBJ2-1, with 7 bases identical to TRBD2. Germline V lookup: CDR1 DFQATT, CDR2 SNEGSKA (reference sequence). V shed 4 bases, J shed 7 bases, and the junction held 13 bases outside the gene matches. The CDR3 consists of 15 residues. The covered CDR3 bases are TGCAGTGCTAAGGCGAGGAGCGGGGTCCGAAATGAG. It encodes CSAKARSGVRNE. From start to end, the CDR3 is CSAKARSGVRNEQFF.

This clone was recorded many times. The read stops 3 residues short of the end of the CDR3; the missing end is completed from the germline J gene. The chain couples TRBV20-1 to TRBJ2-1; 9 nucleotides align to TRBD2. V shed 0 bases, J shed 4 bases, and the junction held 7 bases outside the gene matches. CDR1 is DFQATT and CDR2 is SNEGSKA in the germline V gene (reference sequence). The CDR3 is 16 residues long. The DNA read from the CDR3 is TGCAGTGCTAGAGATGAAGCGGGGGGTTGGTACAATGAG. This translates into CSARDEAGGWYNE. The entire CDR3 is CSARDEAGGWYNEQFF.

This clone came up many times. The read terminates 3 residues before the CDR3 end, so the remaining end is supplied by the germline J gene. The rearrangement uses TRBV27 and TRBJ1-5, with a tentative D call TRBD1 (5 bases). The CDR3 covers 13 residues. Per the germline V gene, CDR1 is MNHEY and CDR2 is SMNVEV (reference sequence). The sequenced CDR3 bases are TGTGCCAGCAGTTCACGACGGACACAACCC. This gives the protein CASSSRRTQP. The whole CDR3 sequence reads CASSSRRTQPQHF.

This clone appeared many times. The CDR3 reads CASSPTGVTYNEQFF. Partial CDR3 DNA: TGTGCCAGCAGCCCGACGGGGGTGACCTACAATGAG. The rearrangement joins TRBV5-6 to TRBJ2-1, with D tentatively TRBD2 (6 bases). The observed sequence ends 3 residues before the CDR3 terminus, with the missing tail filled in from the germline J gene. This CDR3 comprises 15 residues. Germline CDR1 and CDR2: SGHDT and YYEEEE. Trimming left V 4 bases short and J 2 bases short, with 13 bases between.

This clone was detected ten times or more. The sequence runs out 3 residues before the end of the CDR3; the remainder is reconstructed from the germline J gene. The chain recombines TRBV6-4 with TRBJ1-1; D is unclear. The CDR3 sequence is 14 residues long. V dropped 8 bases and J dropped 2 bases, with 15 bases sitting between them. CDR1 and CDR2 (germline): MRHNA, SNTAGT. This CDR3 is CASSSEEGNTEAFF. The DNA read from the CDR3 is TGTGCCAGCTCTTCGGAGGAGGGCAACACTGAA.

Many counts were recorded for this clone. The read terminates 3 residues ahead of where the CDR3 ends, so the germline J gene completes it. This sequence joins TRBV28 and TRBJ1-2; D unclear. V gave up 6 bases and J gave up 7 bases, with 15 bases separating them. The CDR3 totals 13 residues. In germline, CDR1 is MDHEN, CDR2 SYDVKM. The sequenced part of the CDR3 DNA is TGTGCCAGCAGCCCCGGTGCCCGGTTTGGC. Translated, it gives CASSPGARFG. The CDR3 reads in full as CASSPGARFGYTF.

Many counts were recorded for this clone. Incomplete CDR3 DNA: TGCGCCAGCAGCTTGGACTACGAGACC. Translation: CASSLDYET. The whole CDR3 protein is CASSLDYETQYF. The V gene is TRBV5-1, the J gene TRBJ2-5; no definite D call. The CDR3 end lies 3 residues beyond the end of the read and is filled in from the germline J gene. The V and J ends lost 0 bases and 5 bases respectively, with 5 bases between them. Per the germline V gene, CDR1 is SGHRS and CDR2 is YFSETQ. CDR3 size: 12 residues.

This clone was counted at least ten times. Read coverage stops 3 residues before the CDR3 terminus; the germline J gene supplies the remainder. V and J are TRBV3-1 (or the pseudogene TRBV3-2) and TRBJ2-3, with 9 nucleotides matching TRBD2. V gave up 8 bases and J gave up 5 bases; unmatched junction bases: 17. CDR3 size: 17 residues. Looked up from germline, CDR1 is LGHDT and CDR2 is YNNKEL (reference sequence). The CDR3 loop reads CASGYPSRGGHQDTQYF. The covered CDR3 bases are TGTGCCAGCGGATATCCTTCGCGGGGGGGCCATCAAGATACG.

This clone was observed many times. The CDR3 goes on 3 residues after the read ends, and that part is filled in from the germline J gene. The chain couples TRBV7-6 to TRBJ2-2; TRBD2 aligns across 7 bases. V shed 7 bases and J 5 bases; nucleotides not matched to a gene: 7. Germline V gives CDR1 SGHVS, CDR2 FNYEAQ. This CDR3 region has 14 residues. The covered CDR3 bases are TGTGCCAGCACCCTGGGGGGGGAAACCGGGGAG. Its protein is CASTLGGETGE. The whole CDR3 protein reads CASTLGGETGELFF.

In this sample, this clone turned up many times. The read ends 3 residues early relative to the CDR3; the germline J gene fills the gap. The V call is TRBV9, the J call TRBJ2-1, with D unclear. In germline, CDR1 is SGDLS, CDR2 YYNGEE. V was pared by 0 bases and J by 0 bases, with 7 bases between. This CDR3 region has 15 residues. The part of the CDR3 DNA that was read is TGTGCCAGCAGCGTAGCAGCGAGCTCCTACAATGAG. Translation gives CASSVAASSYNE. The CDR3 as a whole reads CASSVAASSYNEQFF.

As to this clone: The read finishes 3 residues shy of the CDR3 end, and the germline J gene is used to complete it. The gene calls are TRBV5-5 and TRBJ2-7; 7 nucleotides align to TRBD1. The CDR3 contains 15 residues. The V gene end was trimmed by 0 bases and the J gene end by 2 bases; junction bases not matched to a gene: 5. The germline CDR1 and CDR2 sequences are SGHKS and YYEKEE (reference sequence). The DNA read from the CDR3 is TGTGCCAGCAGCTTGGCCTCAGGGGGTACCTACGAG. Translated: CASSLASGGTYE. The CDR3 as a whole reads CASSLASGGTYEQYF.

This clone was found many times. The DNA ends 3 residues before the CDR3 does, and the rest of the CDR3 is filled in from the germline J gene. Other DNA sequences in this sample translate to the same CDR3. This chain links TRBV7-9 with TRBJ2-7; tentative D call: TRBD1 (5 bases). Germline lookup yields CDR1 SEHNR and CDR2 FQNEAQ (reference sequence). The CDR3 sequence is 13 residues long. V lost 3 bases and J 6 bases, leaving 12 bases between the germline ends. The part of the CDR3 DNA that was read is TGTGCCAGCAGCTTCAGGGTGGGTGGCGAG. Its translation is CASSFRVGGE. The whole CDR3 sequence is CASSFRVGGEQYF.

About this clone: The read terminates 3 residues before the CDR3 end, so the remaining end is supplied by the germline J gene. The chain joins TRBV20-1 to TRBJ1-2; D is perhaps TRBD1 (5 bases). This CDR3 comprises 14 residues. CDR1 DFQATT and CDR2 SNEGSKA come from the germline V gene (reference sequence). Trimming took 0 bases from V and 2 from J, leaving 10 bases between them. The CDR3 spells CSARDFAGNYGYTF. The CDR3 DNA, read in part, is TGCAGTGCTAGAGATTTCGCAGGGAACTATGGC.

This clone was detected only a few times. The read stops 3 residues short of the end of the CDR3; the missing end is completed from the germline J gene. The rearrangement links TRBV20-1 to TRBJ1-2, with 10 positions matching TRBD1. In germline, CDR1 is DFQATT, CDR2 SNEGSKA (reference sequence). The ends lost 5 bases at V and 6 bases at J; junction bases unmatched: 6. The CDR3 is 13 residues long. Incomplete CDR3 DNA: TGCAGTGCTCCGATGACAGGGGGCCATGGC. It yields the protein CSAPMTGGHG. The entire CDR3 sequence reads CSAPMTGGHGYTF.

This clone was recorded many times. The read stops 3 residues short of the end of the CDR3; the missing end is completed from the germline J gene. V is TRBV7-6 and J is TRBJ1-1; TRBD1 is a possible D gene (5 bases). V was cut by 1 base and J by 1 base, with 7 bases left in between. The CDR3 covers 14 residues. CDR1 is SGHVS, CDR2 FNYEAQ, per germline. The CDR3 sequence is CASSLGGGNTEAFF. Incomplete CDR3 DNA: TGTGCCAGCAGCTTAGGCGGGGGGAACACTGAA.